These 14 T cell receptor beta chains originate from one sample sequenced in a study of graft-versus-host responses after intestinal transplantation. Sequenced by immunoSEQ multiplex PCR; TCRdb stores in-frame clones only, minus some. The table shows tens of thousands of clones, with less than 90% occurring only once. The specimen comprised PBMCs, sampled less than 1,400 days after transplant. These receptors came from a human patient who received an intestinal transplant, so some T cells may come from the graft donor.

This CDR3 is CASSLEMRGGVHAGELFF. The CDR3, as DNA: TGTGCCAGCAGCTTAGAGATGCGGGGGGGGGTACACGCCGGGGAGCTGTTTTTT. The genes are TRBV7-8 and TRBJ2-2; the match to TRBD2 covers 9 bases. With 1 base clipped from V and 6 bases from J, the junction kept 12 bases outside the gene matches. CDR1 and CDR2 (germline): SGHVS, FQNEAQ. This CDR3 has 18 amino acids.

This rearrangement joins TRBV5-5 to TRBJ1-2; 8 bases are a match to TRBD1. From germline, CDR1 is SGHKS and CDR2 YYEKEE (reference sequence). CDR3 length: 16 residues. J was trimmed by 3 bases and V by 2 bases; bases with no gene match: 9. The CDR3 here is CASSLLQGDGDYGYTF. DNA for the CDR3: TGTGCCAGCAGCTTACTACAGGGGGACGGAGACTATGGCTACACCTTC.

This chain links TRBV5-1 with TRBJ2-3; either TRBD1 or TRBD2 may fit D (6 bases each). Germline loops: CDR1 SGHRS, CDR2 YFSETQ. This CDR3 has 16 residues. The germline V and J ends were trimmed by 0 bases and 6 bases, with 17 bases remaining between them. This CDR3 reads CASSLGRGGKSDTQYF. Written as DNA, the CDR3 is TGCGCCAGCAGCTTGGGCAGGGGCGGGAAAAGCGATACGCAGTATTTT. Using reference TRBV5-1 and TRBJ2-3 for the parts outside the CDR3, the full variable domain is KAGVTQTPRYLIKTRGQQVTLSCSPISGHRSVSWYQQTPGQGLQFLFEYFSETQRNKGNFPGRFSGRQFSNSRSEMNVSTLELGDSALYLCASSLGRGGKSDTQYFGPGTRLTVL.

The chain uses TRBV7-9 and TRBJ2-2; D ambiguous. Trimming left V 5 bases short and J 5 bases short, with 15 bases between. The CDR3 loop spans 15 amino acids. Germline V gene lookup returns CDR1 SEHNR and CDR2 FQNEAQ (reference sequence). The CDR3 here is CASSVVTWDTGELFF. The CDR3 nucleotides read TGTGCCAGCAGCGTAGTTACCTGGGATACCGGGGAGCTGTTTTTT.

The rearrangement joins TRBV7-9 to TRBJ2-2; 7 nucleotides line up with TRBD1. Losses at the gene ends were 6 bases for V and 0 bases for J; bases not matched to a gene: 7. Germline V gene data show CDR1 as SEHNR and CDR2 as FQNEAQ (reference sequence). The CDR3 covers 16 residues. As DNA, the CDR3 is TGTGCCAGCAGGCCACAGACAGGGTCGAACACCGGGGAGCTGTTTTTT. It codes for CASRPQTGSNTGELFF. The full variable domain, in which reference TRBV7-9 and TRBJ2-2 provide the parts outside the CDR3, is DTGVSQNPRHKITKRGQNVTFRCDPISEHNRLYWYRQTLGQGPEFLTYFQNEAQLEKSRLLSDRFSAERPKGSFSTLEIQRTEQGDSAMYLCASRPQTGSNTGELFFGEGSRLTVL.

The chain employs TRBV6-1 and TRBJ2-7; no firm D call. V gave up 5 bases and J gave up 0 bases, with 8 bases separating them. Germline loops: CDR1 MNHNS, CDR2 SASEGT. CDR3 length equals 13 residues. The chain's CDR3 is CASSSGRSYEQYF. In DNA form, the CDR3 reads TGTGCCAGCAGTTCCGGCCGCTCCTACGAGCAGTACTTC.

CDR3 residues: CASSFDREETQYF. In DNA form, the CDR3 reads TGTGCCAGCAGCTTCGACAGGGAAGAGACCCAGTACTTC. The V gene is TRBV11-1, the J gene TRBJ2-5; 7 nucleotides line up with TRBD1. The germline V gene encodes CDR1 SGHAT and CDR2 FQDESV (reference sequence). Losses at the gene ends were 3 bases for V and 3 bases for J; bases not matched to a gene: 1. CDR3 length: 13 amino acids. Complete variable domain (other parts from reference TRBV11-1 and TRBJ2-5): EAEVAQSPRYKITEKSQAVAFWCDPISGHATLYWYRQILGQGPELLVQFQDESVVDDSQLPKDRFSAERLKGVDSTLKIQPAELGDSAMYLCASSFDREETQYFGPGTRLLVL.

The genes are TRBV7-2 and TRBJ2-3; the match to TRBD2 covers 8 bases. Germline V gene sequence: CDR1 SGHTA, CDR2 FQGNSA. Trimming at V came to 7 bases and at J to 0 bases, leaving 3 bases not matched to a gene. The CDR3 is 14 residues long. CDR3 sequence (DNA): TGTGCCAGCACCGGGGGGGCGAGCACAGATACGCAGTATTTT. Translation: CASTGGASTDTQYF.

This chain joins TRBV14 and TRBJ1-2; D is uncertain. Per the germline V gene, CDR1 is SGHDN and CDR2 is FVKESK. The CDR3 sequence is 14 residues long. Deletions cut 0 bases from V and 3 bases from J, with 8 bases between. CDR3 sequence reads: CASSQDTDHYGYTF. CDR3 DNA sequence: TGTGCCAGCAGCCAAGATACGGACCACTATGGCTACACCTTC.

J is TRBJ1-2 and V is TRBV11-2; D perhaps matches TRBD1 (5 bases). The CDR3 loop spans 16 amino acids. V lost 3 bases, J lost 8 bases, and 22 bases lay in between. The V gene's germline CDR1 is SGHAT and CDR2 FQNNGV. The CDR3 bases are TGTGCCAGCAGCTTCCGGACCGGGACGACCTCTCGAGGCTACACCTTC. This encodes CASSFRTGTTSRGYTF.

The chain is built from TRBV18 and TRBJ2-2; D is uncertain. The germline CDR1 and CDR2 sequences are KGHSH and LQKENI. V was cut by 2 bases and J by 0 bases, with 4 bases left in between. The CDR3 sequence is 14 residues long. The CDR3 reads CASSPVPNTGELFF. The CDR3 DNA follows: TGTGCCAGCTCACCAGTACCGAACACCGGGGAGCTGTTTTTT.

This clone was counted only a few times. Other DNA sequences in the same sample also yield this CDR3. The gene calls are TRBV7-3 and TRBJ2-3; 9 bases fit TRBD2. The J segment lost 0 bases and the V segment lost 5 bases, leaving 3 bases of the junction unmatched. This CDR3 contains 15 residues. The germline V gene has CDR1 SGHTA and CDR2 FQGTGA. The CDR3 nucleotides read TGTGCCAGCAGCCTAGCGGGGCCTAGCACAGATACGCAGTATTTT. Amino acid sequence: CASSLAGPSTDTQYF.

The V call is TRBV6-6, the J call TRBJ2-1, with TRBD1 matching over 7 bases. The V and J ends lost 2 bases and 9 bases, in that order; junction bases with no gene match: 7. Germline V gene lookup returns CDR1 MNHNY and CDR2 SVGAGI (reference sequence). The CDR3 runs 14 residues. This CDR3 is CASSYGQGVGEQFF. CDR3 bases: TGTGCCAGCAGTTACGGGCAGGGGGTGGGTGAGCAGTTCTTC.

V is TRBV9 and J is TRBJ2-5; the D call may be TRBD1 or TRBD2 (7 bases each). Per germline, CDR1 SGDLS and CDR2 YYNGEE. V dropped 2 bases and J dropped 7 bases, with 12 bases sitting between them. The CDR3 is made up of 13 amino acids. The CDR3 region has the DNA TGTGCCAGCAGCGTGACAGGGAGGGGGACCCAGTACTTC. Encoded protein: CASSVTGRGTQYF.